This entry lists 17 T cell receptor beta chains sequenced from one sample in a study. Each CDR3 protein gets one entry after TCRdb re-called the RT-PCR reads with MiXCR. The table has about 680,000 distinct CDR3 sequences, 14% seen once. Sequencing was done on a sample of memory CD4+ T cells from blood. All receptors come from a female donor in good health, serving as a healthy control.

The rearrangement uses TRBV20-1 and TRBJ1-6, with 7 bases identical to TRBD1. Germline V gene sequence: CDR1 DFQATT, CDR2 SNEGSKA (reference sequence). V lost 4 bases to trimming and J lost 5 bases; unmatched junction nucleotides: 2. The CDR3 consists of 13 residues. The CDR3 DNA is TGCAGTGCTATGGACAGGAATAATTCACCCCTCCACTTT. The encoded protein is CSAMDRNNSPLHF.

There are a few counts of this clonotype. The chain has TRBV3-1 and TRBJ1-2, with 7 bases that match TRBD1. J lost 4 bases, V lost 2 bases, and 4 bases had no gene match. Germline CDR1 is LGHDT and CDR2 is YNNKEL (reference sequence). The CDR3 covers 14 residues. In DNA form, the CDR3 reads TGTGCCAGCAGCCAAAAGTCAGGGGGCTATGGCTACACCTTC. Its protein is CASSQKSGGYGYTF.

Ten or more counts support this clonotype. This chain connects TRBV18 to TRBJ1-3; unclear D gene. Germline values: CDR1 KGHSH, CDR2 LQKENI. The CDR3 is made up of 17 amino acids. The V end lost 3 bases, the J end lost 2 bases, and 17 bases lay between the germline ends. CDR3 protein: CASSPMMRGDAGNTIYF. As DNA, the CDR3 is TGTGCCAGCTCACCTATGATGCGGGGAGACGCTGGAAACACCATATATTTT.

The sample holds a few counts of this clonotype. The V gene is TRBV20-1, the J gene TRBJ2-7; 12 positions match TRBD2. The CDR3 loop spans 16 amino acids. Per germline, CDR1 DFQATT and CDR2 SNEGSKA (reference sequence). V gave up 7 bases and J gave up 5 bases; unmatched junction bases: 15. CDR3 loop: CSVLIGLAGLRNEQYF. The CDR3 bases are TGCAGTGTATTAATTGGACTAGCGGGACTTAGGAACGAGCAGTACTTC.

A few counts support this clonotype. The chain carries TRBV2 and TRBJ1-1; 9 bases match TRBD1. Unmatched junction bases numbered 4, after V lost 6 bases and J lost 8 bases. The germline gives CDR1 SNHLY, CDR2 FYNNEI. There are 12 residues in the CDR3. DNA of the CDR3: TGTGCCAGCAGGGGACAGGGAGGAGAAGCTTTCTTT. Protein: CASRGQGGEAFF.

V gene TRBV24-1 combines with J gene TRBJ2-2, with 8 bases lining up with TRBD1. V trimming: 9 bases; J trimming: 0 bases; junction bases outside the gene matches: 8. The length of the CDR3 is 16 residues. The germline V gene has CDR1 KGHDR and CDR2 SFDVKD. This CDR3 reads CATANQGAPNTGELFF. As DNA, the CDR3 is TGTGCCACCGCGAATCAGGGGGCCCCGAACACCGGGGAGCTGTTTTTT.

The chain couples TRBV20-1 to TRBJ2-1, with 9 bases aligning to TRBD2. The germline V gene encodes CDR1 DFQATT and CDR2 SNEGSKA (reference sequence). The CDR3 totals 12 residues. The CDR3 loop reads CRAPGLAIEQFF. In DNA, the CDR3 is TGCAGGGCCCCGGGACTAGCAATTGAGCAGTTCTTC.

This chain uses TRBV20-1 with TRBJ2-7, with D possibly matching TRBD1 (6 bases). CDR1 DFQATT and CDR2 SNEGSKA come from the germline V gene (reference sequence). The V end lost 3 bases, the J end lost 7 bases, and 22 bases lay between the germline ends. This CDR3 contains 15 residues. CDR3 DNA: TGCAGTGCTAGCCCCGTCGGAACAGGGAGAGTTGAGCAGTACTTC. This gives the protein CSASPVGTGRVEQYF.

In its sample, this clonotype was seen many times. The rearrangement uses TRBV29-1 and TRBJ1-3; TRBD1 agrees at 8 bases. The CDR3 totals 15 residues. The germline CDR1 and CDR2 sequences are SQVTM and ANQGSEA. Germline trimming cut 5 bases from V and 4 bases from J; bases unmatched to any gene: 10. CDR3 DNA: TGCAGCGTTACGACAGGGGCGACGGACGGAAACACCATATATTTT. Translation: CSVTTGATDGNTIYF.

V is TRBV7-2 and J is TRBJ2-3; D tentatively reads TRBD1 or TRBD2 (7 bases each). Germline V gene data show CDR1 as SGHTA and CDR2 as FQGNSA. Trimming cost V 5 bases and J 3 bases, with 15 bases left between them. The CDR3 loop spans 15 amino acids. CDR3 nucleotide sequence: TGTGCCAGCAGCCTGACAGGGAGGGAGACAGATACGCAGTATTTT. Amino acid sequence: CASSLTGRETDTQYF.

As for this clonotype: This could be a read error, since a much larger clone is one nucleotide away. The chain has TRBV5-1 and TRBJ1-4, with TRBD1 identical over 7 bases. CDR1 is SGHRS and CDR2 is YFSETQ in the germline V gene. The CDR3 length is 14 residues. The J segment lost 7 bases and the V segment lost 4 bases, leaving 7 bases of the junction unmatched. The CDR3 region has the DNA TGCGCCAGCAGCGACGGGACAGAGTTTGAAAAACTGTTTTTT. Translating it yields CASSDGTEFEKLFF.

This clonotype has just a few counts. V gene TRBV6-5 combines with J gene TRBJ1-3; unclear D gene. Germline assignment: CDR1 MNHEY and CDR2 SVGAGI. This CDR3 has 15 amino acids. The V gene lost 0 bases and the J gene lost 0 bases, with 6 bases spanning the gap. The CDR3 spells CASSYSVFSGNTIYF. The DNA of the CDR3 is TGTGCCAGCAGTTACTCAGTATTCTCTGGAAACACCATATATTTT.

This clonotype occurred many times. The chain joins TRBV5-4 to TRBJ2-1, with 8 bases lining up with TRBD2. This CDR3 comprises 18 residues. V lost 4 bases to trimming and J lost 2 bases; unmatched junction nucleotides: 14. The germline V gene encodes CDR1 SGHNT and CDR2 YYREEE (reference sequence). The CDR3 protein is CASSKRTGGPYTYNEQFF. The CDR3 bases are TGTGCCAGCAGCAAGAGAACGGGGGGGCCATATACCTACAATGAGCAGTTCTTC.

In this sample, this clonotype turned up many times. The gene calls are TRBV7-2 and TRBJ2-5; maybe TRBD1 (5 bases). The germline CDR1 and CDR2 sequences are SGHTA and FQGNSA. The CDR3 runs 12 residues. Trimming took 5 bases from V and 5 from J, leaving 9 bases between them. CDR3 amino acids: CASSPGHETQYF. DNA for the CDR3: TGTGCCAGCAGCCCAGGGCACGAGACCCAGTACTTC.

The chain uses TRBV6-5 and TRBJ2-1, with a weak D call TRBD1 (6 bases). Looked up from germline, CDR1 is MNHEY and CDR2 is SVGAGI. This CDR3 spans 14 amino acids. With 10 bases removed from V and 7 bases from J, the gap between germline ends came to 20 bases. This chain's CDR3 is CATSGTSTPNEQFF. The CDR3 coding sequence is TGTGCCACCTCCGGGACATCCACCCCTAATGAGCAGTTCTTC.

CDR3 nucleotides: TGTGCCAGCACGTACGGTACTTACGAGCAGTACTTC. It yields the protein CASTYGTYEQYF. This rearrangement joins TRBV7-2 to TRBJ2-7; no clear D gene. The V gene's germline CDR1 is SGHTA and CDR2 FQGNSA. The V end lost 7 bases, the J end lost 4 bases, and 11 bases lay between the germline ends. CDR3 length: 12 residues.

In its sample, this clonotype was seen many times. This chain connects TRBV5-1 to TRBJ2-7; D possibly corresponds to TRBD2 (6 bases). V lost 4 bases and J 6 bases, leaving 17 bases between the germline ends. Germline-derived CDR1 and CDR2 are SGHRS and YFSETQ. The CDR3 extends over 14 amino acids. The DNA for the CDR3 is TGCGCCAGCAGCCGGGAACTAGCCGAGCGCGAGCAGTACTTC. It yields the protein CASSRELAEREQYF.